The present entry profiles one T cell receptor beta chain with its context. Its antigen is not known. A read error may account for a junction end that differs from germline. These data belong to a study of breast tumors, draining lymph nodes, adjacent tissues. One entry per CDR3 protein results from TCRdb running MiXCR on the multiplex PCR reads. The sample has about 140,000 distinct CDR3 sequences; around a third are singletons. Samples came from axillary lymph nodes draining the breast cancer. Regarding the study as a whole: Data only fit, rather than demonstrated, lymph node origin of most tumor T cells.

The sequence was obtained from a female donor with breast cancer. Some clones in this sample may be carry-over from other donors' samples. The material sequenced was axillary lymph node tissue.

The CDR3 protein is CVSRPSNRETQYF. CDR3 DNA sequence: TGTGTCAGCAGGCCATCCAATAGGGAGACCCAGTACTTC. The V and J genes are TRBV12-3 or TRBV12-4 and TRBJ2-5; D is unclear. The CDR3 is 13 amino acids.